This paragraph covers one T cell receptor beta chain sequence. The antigen is unknown. The sequenced fragment ends 3 residues before the CDR3 boundary, so the rest is inferred from the germline J gene. The sample belongs to a study of T cell clonality in common variable immunodeficiency. Study outcomes and limitations: Fewer deletions and N-nucleotide insertions were reportedly seen in common variable immunodeficiency TCR beta sequences. CVID subjects had higher TCRbeta clonality than healthy controls, most marked in about a third.

Sequenced by immunoSEQ multiplex PCR; TCRdb stores in-frame clones only, minus some. Listed for the sample are tens of thousands of clones, none seen a single time. The CDR3 extends over 14 amino acids. Germline V gene lookup returns CDR1 MNHEY and CDR2 SVGEGT. V was cut by 10 bases and J by 6 bases, with 22 bases left in between. CVID subjects were around 14 female and around 31 male, aged roughly 8 to 64. The sequence came from a human donor with common variable immunodeficiency. The chain joins TRBV6-2 or TRBV6-3 to TRBJ2-7; tentatively, D is TRBD1 or TRBD2 (5 bases each). The sample comprised peripheral blood mononuclear cells. CDR3 protein: CATRIRGVLIEQYF. Partial CDR3 DNA: TGTGCCACCAGGATTAGGGGAGTTCTCATCGAG.